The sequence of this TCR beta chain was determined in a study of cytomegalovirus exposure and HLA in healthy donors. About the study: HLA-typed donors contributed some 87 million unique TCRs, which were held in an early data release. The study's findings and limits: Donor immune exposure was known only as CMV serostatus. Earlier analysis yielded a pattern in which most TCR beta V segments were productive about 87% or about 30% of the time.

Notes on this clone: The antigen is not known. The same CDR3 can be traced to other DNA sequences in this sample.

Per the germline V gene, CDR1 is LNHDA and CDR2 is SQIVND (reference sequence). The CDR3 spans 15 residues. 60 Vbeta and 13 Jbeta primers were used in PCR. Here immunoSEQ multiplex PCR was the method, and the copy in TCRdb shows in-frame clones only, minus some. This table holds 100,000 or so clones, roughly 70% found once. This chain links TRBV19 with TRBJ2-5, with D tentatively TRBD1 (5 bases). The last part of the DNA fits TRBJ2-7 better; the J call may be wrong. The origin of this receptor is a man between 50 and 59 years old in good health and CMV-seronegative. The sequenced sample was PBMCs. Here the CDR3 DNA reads TGTGCCAGTAGTATAGTGCAGGGTGGATCCTACGAGCAGTACTTC. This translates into CASSIVQGGSYEQYF.